Sequencing of this T cell receptor (beta chain) was carried out in a study of a mutant IDH1 vaccine in newly diagnosed glioma. As for the study in general: With temozolomide cycles, or 4-6 weeks after radiotherapy alone, vaccination was started. Beforehand, treatment had been radiotherapy, temozolomide, or both; the majority received both.

Trimming removed 7 bases from V and 1 base from J, with 13 bases in between. The CDR3 consists of 14 residues. Germline CDR1 reads MNHEY; CDR2 reads SVGAGI. Regarding the study as a whole: Patients showed vaccine-induced immune responses at a rate of about 93%. Seemingly, top peripheral T cell clonotype changes bore no relation to pseudoprogression.

A remark on this clone: Its antigen is unidentified.

The sample's time point: week 5, during vaccination. With topical imiquimod, each dose of the vaccine consisted of 300 ug of mutant IDH1 20-mer peptide. Sequencing used immunoSEQ multiplex PCR; TCRdb keeps in-frame clones, though not all of them. The top ten hold about 4.2% of the sample, which has tens of thousands of clones, 90% seen once. The V gene is TRBV6-5, the J gene TRBJ1-1; D is ambiguous. This clonotype was sampled from a middle-aged woman with glioma. The sequencing used PBMCs, collected from a glioma patient whose treatment included an IDH1 peptide vaccine. CDR3 nucleotide sequence: TGTGCCAGCACCCCGGGATTTAGGAACACTGAAGCTTTCTTT. Encoded protein: CASTPGFRNTEAFF.